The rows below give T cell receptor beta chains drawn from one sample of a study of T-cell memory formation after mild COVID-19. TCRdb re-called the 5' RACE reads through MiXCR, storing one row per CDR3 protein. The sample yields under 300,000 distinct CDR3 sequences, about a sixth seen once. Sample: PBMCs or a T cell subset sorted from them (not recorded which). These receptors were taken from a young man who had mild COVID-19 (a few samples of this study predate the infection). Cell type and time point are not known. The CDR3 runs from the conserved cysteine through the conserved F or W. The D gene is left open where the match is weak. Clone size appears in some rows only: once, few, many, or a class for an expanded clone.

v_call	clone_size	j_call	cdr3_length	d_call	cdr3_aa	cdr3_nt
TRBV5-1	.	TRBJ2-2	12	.	CASSENHGELFF	TGCGCCAGCAGCGAGAACCACGGGGAGCTGTTTTTT
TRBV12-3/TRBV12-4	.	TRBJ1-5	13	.	CASSLFGVQPQHF	TGTGCCAGCAGTTTATTCGGGGTTCAGCCCCAGCATTTT
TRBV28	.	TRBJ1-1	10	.	CASSLNTAFF	TGTGCCAGCAGTTTAAATACTGCTTTCTTT
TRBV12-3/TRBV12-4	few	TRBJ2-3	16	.	CASSRGTTARTDTQYF	TGTGCCAGCAGCCGAGGGACCACCGCCCGCACAGATACGCAGTATTTT
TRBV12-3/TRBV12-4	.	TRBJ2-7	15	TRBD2	CASSLLLAGAYEQYF	TGTGCCAGCAGTTTATTACTAGCGGGGGCCTACGAGCAGTACTTC
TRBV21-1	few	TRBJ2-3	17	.	CASSKESSGASTDTQYF	TGTGCCAGCAGCAAAGAATCCAGCGGGGCTAGCACAGATACGCAGTATTTT
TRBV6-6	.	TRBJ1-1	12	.	CASRGAAPRPFF	TGTGCCAGCAGGGGGGCAGCGCCCCGGCCCTTTTTT
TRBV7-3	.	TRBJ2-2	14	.	CASSPLASTGELFF	TGTGCCAGCAGCCCCTTAGCGTCGACCGGGGAGCTGTTTTTT
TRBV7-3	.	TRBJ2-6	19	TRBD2	CASSLVGVAGESGANVLTF	TGTGCCAGCAGCTTAGTGGGGGTAGCGGGGGAGTCTGGGGCCAACGTCCTGACTTTC
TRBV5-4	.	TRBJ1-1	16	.	CASSLAGYRMNTEAFF	TGTGCCAGCAGCTTGGCAGGATACAGGATGAACACTGAAGCTTTCTTT
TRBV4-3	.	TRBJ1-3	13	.	CASSQELDNTIYF	TGCGCCAGCAGCCAAGAGCTGGATAACACCATATATTTT
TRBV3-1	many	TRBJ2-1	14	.	CASSPRPNYNEQFF	TGTGCCAGCAGCCCGAGGCCTAACTACAATGAGCAGTTCTTC
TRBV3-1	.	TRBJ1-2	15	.	CASSPPDWRYYGYTF	TGTGCCAGCAGCCCTCCAGACTGGCGGTACTATGGCTACACCTTC
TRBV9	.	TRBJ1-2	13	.	CASSVPGVKGYTF	TGTGCCAGCAGCGTTCCGGGCGTGAAGGGCTACACCTTC
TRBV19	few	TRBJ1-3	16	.	CASSIPGLVTGNTIYF	TGTGCCAGTAGTATCCCGGGCCTAGTAACTGGAAACACCATATATTTT
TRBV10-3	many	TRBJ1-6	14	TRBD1	CAISWQGANSPLHF	TGTGCCATCAGTTGGCAGGGGGCTAATTCACCCCTCCACTTT
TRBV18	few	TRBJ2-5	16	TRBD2	CASSPRTSGGPETQYF	TGTGCCAGCTCACCCCGGACTAGCGGGGGGCCCGAGACCCAGTACTTC
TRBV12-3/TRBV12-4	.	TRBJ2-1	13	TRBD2	CASSPGTSHEKFF	TGTGCCAGCAGTCCCGGGACTAGCCATGAGAAGTTCTTC
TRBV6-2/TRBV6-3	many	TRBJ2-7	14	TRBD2	CASRLAGSAYEQYF	TGTGCCAGCAGGTTAGCGGGTTCGGCCTACGAGCAGTACTTC
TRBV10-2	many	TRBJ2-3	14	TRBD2	CASKGDAGVDTQYF	TGCGCCAGCAAAGGGGATGCGGGGGTAGATACGCAGTATTTT
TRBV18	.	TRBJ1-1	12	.	CASARERTEAFF	TGTGCCAGCGCGCGGGAGAGGACTGAAGCTTTCTTT
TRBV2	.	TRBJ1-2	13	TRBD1	CAIPGQGGSGYTF	TGTGCCATTCCGGGACAGGGAGGATCTGGCTACACCTTC
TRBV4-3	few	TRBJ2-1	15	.	CASSRSGGTYSEQFF	TGCGCCAGCAGCCGGTCAGGGGGGACTTATTCGGAGCAGTTCTTC
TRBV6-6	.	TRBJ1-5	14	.	CASSYSMGNQPQHF	TGTGCCAGCAGTTACTCGATGGGCAATCAGCCCCAGCATTTT
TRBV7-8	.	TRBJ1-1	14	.	CASSLVWGNTEALF	TGTGCCAGCAGCTTAGTTTGGGGGAACACTGAAGCTCTCTTT
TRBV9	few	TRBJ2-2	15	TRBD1	CASSEGDRVPGELFF	TGTGCCAGCAGCGAGGGGGACAGGGTCCCCGGGGAGCTGTTTTTT
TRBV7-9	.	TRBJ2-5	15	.	CASSPGARRGETQYF	TGTGCCAGCAGCCCTGGAGCTCGGCGAGGAGAGACCCAGTACTTC
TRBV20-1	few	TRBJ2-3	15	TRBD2	CSATQTSGGADTQYF	TGCAGTGCTACCCAGACTAGCGGGGGGGCGGATACGCAGTATTTT
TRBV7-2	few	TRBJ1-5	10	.	CASGPPPQHF	TGTGCCAGTGGGCCTCCTCCCCAGCATTTT
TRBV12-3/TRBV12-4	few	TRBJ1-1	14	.	CASTWGGGETEAFF	TGTGCCAGCACCTGGGGGGGAGGGGAGACTGAAGCTTTCTTT
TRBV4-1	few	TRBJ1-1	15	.	CASSQVVAGVTEAFF	TGCGCCAGCAGCCAAGTCGTGGCAGGGGTCACTGAAGCTTTCTTT
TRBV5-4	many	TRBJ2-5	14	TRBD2	CASSFGRAQETQYF	TGTGCCAGCAGCTTTGGGAGGGCCCAAGAGACCCAGTACTTC
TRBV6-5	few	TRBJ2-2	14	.	CASSYQPGTGELFF	TGTGCCAGCAGTTACCAGCCGGGCACCGGGGAGCTGTTTTTT
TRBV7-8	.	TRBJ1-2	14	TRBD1	CASSLAGQGTGYTF	TGTGCCAGCAGCTTAGCCGGACAGGGGACAGGCTACACCTTC
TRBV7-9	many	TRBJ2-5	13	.	CASSLEVTGTQYF	TGTGCCAGCAGCTTAGAAGTGACGGGGACCCAGTACTTC
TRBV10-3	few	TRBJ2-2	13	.	CAISRLNTGELFF	TGTGCCATCAGTAGACTGAATACCGGGGAGCTGTTTTTT
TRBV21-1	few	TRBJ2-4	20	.	CASSKLGTGGDRLAKNIQYF	TGTGCCAGCAGCAAGTTAGGGACAGGGGGCGATCGTCTAGCCAAAAACATTCAGTACTTC
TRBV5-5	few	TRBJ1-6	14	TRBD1	CASSSDRWDSPLHF	TGTGCCAGCAGCTCGGACAGGTGGGATTCACCCCTCCACTTT
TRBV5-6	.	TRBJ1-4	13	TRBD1	CASSWGTDQKLFF	TGTGCCAGCAGCTGGGGGACAGATCAAAAACTGTTTTTT
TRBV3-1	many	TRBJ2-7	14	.	CASSTTRKGYEQYF	TGTGCCAGCAGCACTACAAGGAAAGGGTACGAGCAGTACTTC
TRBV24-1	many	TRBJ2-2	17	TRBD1	CATSELGTAANTGELFF	TGTGCCACCAGTGAACTAGGGACAGCTGCGAACACCGGGGAGCTGTTTTTT
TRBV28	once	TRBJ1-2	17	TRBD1	CASSFGNPGQGVVGYTF	TGTGCCAGCAGTTTCGGCAACCCGGGACAGGGGGTAGTTGGCTACACCTTC
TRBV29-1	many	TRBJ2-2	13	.	CSVPGGHPGELFF	TGCAGCGTTCCGGGCGGGCATCCCGGGGAGCTGTTTTTT
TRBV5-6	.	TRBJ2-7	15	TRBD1	CASSWTGTGAYEQYF	TGTGCCAGCAGCTGGACCGGGACAGGGGCCTACGAGCAGTACTTC
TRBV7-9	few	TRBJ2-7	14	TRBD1	CASSLTGQSYEQYF	TGTGCCAGCAGCCTGACGGGACAGAGCTACGAGCAGTACTTC
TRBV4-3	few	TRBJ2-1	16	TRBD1	CASSQQTGGFVDEQFF	TGCGCCAGCAGCCAACAGACAGGGGGCTTTGTGGATGAGCAGTTCTTC
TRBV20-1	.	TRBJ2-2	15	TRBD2	CSATLAGGVGRELFF	TGCAGTGCTACTCTAGCGGGGGGGGTCGGCCGGGAGCTGTTTTTT
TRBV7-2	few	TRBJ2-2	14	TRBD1	CASSHRGRSGELFF	TGTGCCAGCAGCCACAGGGGGAGGTCCGGGGAGCTGTTTTTT
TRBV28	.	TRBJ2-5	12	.	CASSSIVQTQYF	TGTGCCAGCAGTTCCATAGTGCAGACCCAGTACTTC
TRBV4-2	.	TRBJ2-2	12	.	CASSQLTGELFF	TGTGCCAGCAGCCAGCTCACCGGGGAGCTGTTTTTT